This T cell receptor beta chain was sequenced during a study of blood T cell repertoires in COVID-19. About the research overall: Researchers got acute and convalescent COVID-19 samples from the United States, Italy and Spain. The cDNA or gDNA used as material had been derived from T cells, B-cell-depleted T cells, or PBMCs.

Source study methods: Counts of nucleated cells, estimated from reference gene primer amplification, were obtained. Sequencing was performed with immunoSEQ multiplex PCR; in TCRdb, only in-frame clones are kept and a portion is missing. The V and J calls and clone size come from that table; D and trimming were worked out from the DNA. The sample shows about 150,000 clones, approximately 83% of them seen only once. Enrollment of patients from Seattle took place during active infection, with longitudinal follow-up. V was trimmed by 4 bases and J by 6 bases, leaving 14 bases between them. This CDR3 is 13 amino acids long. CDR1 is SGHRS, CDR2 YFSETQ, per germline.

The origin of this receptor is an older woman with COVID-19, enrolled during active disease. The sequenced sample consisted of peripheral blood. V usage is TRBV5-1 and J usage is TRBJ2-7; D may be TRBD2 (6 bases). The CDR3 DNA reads TGCGCCAGCAGCACCCGTGGGGGGTTCGAGCAGTACTTC. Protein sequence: CASSTRGGFEQYF.